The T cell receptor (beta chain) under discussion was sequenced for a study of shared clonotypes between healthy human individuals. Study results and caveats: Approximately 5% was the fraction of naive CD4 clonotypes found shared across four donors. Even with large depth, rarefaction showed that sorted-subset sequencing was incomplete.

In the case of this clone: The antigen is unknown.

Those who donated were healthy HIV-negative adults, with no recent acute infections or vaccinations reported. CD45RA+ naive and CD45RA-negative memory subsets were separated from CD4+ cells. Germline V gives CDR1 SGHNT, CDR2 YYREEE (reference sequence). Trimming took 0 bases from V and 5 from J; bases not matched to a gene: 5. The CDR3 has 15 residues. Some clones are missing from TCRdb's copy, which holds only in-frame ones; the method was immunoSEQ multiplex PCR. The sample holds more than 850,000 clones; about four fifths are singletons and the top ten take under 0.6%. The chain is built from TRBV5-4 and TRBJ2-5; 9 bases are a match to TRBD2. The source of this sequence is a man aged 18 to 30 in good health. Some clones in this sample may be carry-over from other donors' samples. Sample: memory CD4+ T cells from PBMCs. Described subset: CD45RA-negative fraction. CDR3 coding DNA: TGTGCCAGCAGCTTGGATAGCGGGAGCTACGAGACCCAGTACTTC. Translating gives CASSLDSGSYETQYF.